These T cell receptor beta chains were read from a single sample in a study of blood T cell repertoires in COVID-19. Produced via immunoSEQ multiplex PCR; TCRdb's table is partial and in-frame only. Of tens of thousands of clones in the sample, 87% were seen once. Sequenced material: peripheral blood. The receptors shown here come from a human donor in a cohort sampled during active COVID-19. Each CDR3 is given with its conserved first and last residue. A D gene is named only where the DNA matches it firmly. Expanded clones are given a class, and other clones once, few, many or no size at all.

d_gene,abundance,v_gene,j_gene,CDR3nt,CDR3aa
NA,NA,TRBV11-2,TRBJ1-1,TGTGCCAGCAGCTTCCTGACAGAGACTGAAGCTTTCTTT,CASSFLTETEAFF
NA,NA,TRBV14,TRBJ2-2,TGTGCCAGCAGCCAGGAACGGACTTTATCCTCCTCAGACAACACCGGGGAGCTGTTTTTT,CASSQERTLSSSDNTGELFF
TRBD2,few,TRBV2,TRBJ2-3,TGTGCCACCAACCCGTCTAGCGGGGGCGGGAATACGCAGTATTTT,CATNPSSGGGNTQYF
TRBD2,few,TRBV19,TRBJ2-3,TGTGCCAGTACCTTAAGCGGGAGTACAGATACGCAGTATTTT,CASTLSGSTDTQYF
TRBD2,NA,TRBV29-1,TRBJ2-7,TGCAGCGCCAGAGCGGGAGGGGGCTCCTACGAGCAGTACTTC,CSARAGGGSYEQYF
TRBD1,NA,TRBV9,TRBJ2-2,TGTGCCAGCAGCGTATACAGGGGGTCCACGGGGGAGCTGTTTTTT,CASSVYRGSTGELFF
NA,NA,TRBV5-4,TRBJ2-1,TGTGCCAGCAGCGTGGGGGGGCCTGGGAATGAGCAGTTCTTC,CASSVGGPGNEQFF
TRBD2,NA,TRBV6-1,TRBJ2-1,TGTGCCAGCAGGGAAGGACTAGCGGGGTACAATGAGCAGTTCTTC,CASREGLAGYNEQFF
TRBD2,NA,TRBV7-8,TRBJ2-7,TGTGCCAGCAGCTTAGGACAAGGGACTAGCGCCAACGAGCAGTACTTC,CASSLGQGTSANEQYF
TRBD1,NA,TRBV15,TRBJ1-4,TGTGCCACCAGCAGGGACAGGGATGAAAAACTGTTTTTT,CATSRDRDEKLFF
TRBD2,once,TRBV7-2,TRBJ2-2,TGTGCCAGCAGCTTTGCCCTTTATAGGAGCGGGAATACCGGGGAGCTGTTTTTT,CASSFALYRSGNTGELFF
NA,NA,TRBV29-1,TRBJ2-2,TGCAGCGTTGGACAGGTTGCCACCGGGGAGCTGTTTTTT,CSVGQVATGELFF
TRBD1,medium-sized,TRBV28,TRBJ1-1,TGTGCCATCATCCCCGGGACAGGGTATGAAGCTTTCTTT,CAIIPGTGYEAFF
NA,few,TRBV7-8,TRBJ1-5,TGTGCCAGCAGCCAGCCGGCAGGCAGCAATCAGCCCCAGCATTTT,CASSQPAGSNQPQHF
TRBD1,NA,TRBV18,TRBJ2-2,TGTGCCAGCTCTCCACCGGGACAGGGTATGACCGGGGAGCTGTTTTTT,CASSPPGQGMTGELFF
NA,NA,TRBV19,TRBJ2-3,TGTGCCAGTACCGAAGGAAAGGAGACAGATACGCAGTATTTT,CASTEGKETDTQYF
TRBD2,NA,TRBV2,TRBJ2-7,TGTGCCAGCAGCGGAGGACTAGCGGGGGACCCACTGATCTACGAGCAGTACTTC,CASSGGLAGDPLIYEQYF
NA,NA,TRBV29-1,TRBJ2-1,TGCAGCGTTTCTAGCGCCAATGAGCAGTTCTTC,CSVSSANEQFF
TRBD1,NA,TRBV27,TRBJ1-5,TGTGCCAGCAGTTTACTAGGGGGCGGTCAGCCCCAGCATTTT,CASSLLGGGQPQHF
NA,once,TRBV5-5,TRBJ2-7,TGTGCCAGCAGCTTGGGAGGGCAGAGTTACGAGCAGTACTTC,CASSLGGQSYEQYF
TRBD1,NA,TRBV9,TRBJ2-1,TGTGCCAGCAGCGTAACCGGGACAGTAAGCGAGCAGTTCTTC,CASSVTGTVSEQFF
NA,NA,TRBV15,TRBJ2-3,TGTGCCACCAGCAGAGTTCAGAACCTCATACAAGATACGCAGTATTTT,CATSRVQNLIQDTQYF
NA,NA,TRBV12-3/TRBV12-4,TRBJ1-2,TGTGCCAGCAGTTTTTCGGGAAACTATGGCTACACCTTC,CASSFSGNYGYTF
NA,NA,TRBV5-1,TRBJ2-7,TGCGCCAGCAGCCCAACAGGGCACGAGCAGTACTTC,CASSPTGHEQYF
TRBD2,NA,TRBV7-3,TRBJ2-3,TGTGCCAGCAGTCTTGGACTAGCGGGAGTAAATACGCAGTATTTT,CASSLGLAGVNTQYF
NA,NA,TRBV29-1,TRBJ1-1,TGCAGCGTTGAAGAAGTGGCAGGGATGAACACTGAAGCTTTCTTT,CSVEEVAGMNTEAFF
NA,NA,TRBV2,TRBJ2-1,TGTGCCAGCAGTACTAGTATTGAGCAGTTCTTC,CASSTSIEQFF
NA,NA,TRBV9,TRBJ2-3,TGTGCCAGCAGCGTAGGACGGGAGACACTGTATTTT,CASSVGRETLYF
NA,NA,TRBV19,TRBJ1-2,TGTGCCAGTAGTTATACAGCCCATGGCTACACCTTC,CASSYTAHGYTF
NA,once,TRBV5-4,TRBJ1-2,TGTGCCAGCAGTCCCCTTGAACCGGGAGACAGTGGCTACACCTTC,CASSPLEPGDSGYTF
NA,NA,TRBV4-2,TRBJ1-5,TGTGCCAGCAGCCAAGATCCACAGGGTGGCAATCAGCCCCAGCATTTT,CASSQDPQGGNQPQHF
NA,NA,TRBV5-6,TRBJ1-1,TGTGCCAGCAGCTTCCGGCGAGGGTACACTGAAGCTTTCTTT,CASSFRRGYTEAFF
NA,NA,TRBV14,TRBJ2-3,TGTGCCAGCAGCCCCTTCACAGATACGCAGTATTTT,CASSPFTDTQYF
TRBD1,NA,TRBV27,TRBJ2-2,TGTGCCAGCAGAACGGGACAGGGGAACGGGGAGCTGTTTTTT,CASRTGQGNGELFF
TRBD1,few,TRBV25-1,TRBJ2-2,TGTGCCAGCACCGACAGGGTTTCTTCCGGGGAGCTGTTTTTT,CASTDRVSSGELFF
NA,NA,TRBV11-2,TRBJ2-3,TGTGCCAGCAGCTTAGAGGGCCAGGGCACAGATACGCAGTATTTT,CASSLEGQGTDTQYF
TRBD2,NA,TRBV7-2,TRBJ2-5,TGTGCCAGCAGCTTAGGATCTCTAGCGGGTATCCGAGAGACCCAGTACTTC,CASSLGSLAGIRETQYF
NA,NA,TRBV11-3,TRBJ2-5,TGTGCCAGCAGCTTCAACACCCAAGAGACCCAGTACTTC,CASSFNTQETQYF
TRBD1,NA,TRBV5-4,TRBJ1-2,TGTGCCAGCAGCCCCGGGACAGGGGACGGCTACACCTTC,CASSPGTGDGYTF
TRBD1,NA,TRBV7-2,TRBJ1-3,TGTGCCAGCAGCTTGTACTCCGGGACAGGGGCTGGAAACACCATATATTTT,CASSLYSGTGAGNTIYF
TRBD2,NA,TRBV7-2,TRBJ2-7,TGTGCCAGCAGCTTAGCATCAAGCGGGAGGTCCCACGAGCAGTACTTC,CASSLASSGRSHEQYF
NA,once,TRBV5-4,TRBJ2-2,TGTGCCAGCAGCTTCAGGGTAGACACCGGGGAGCTGTTTTTT,CASSFRVDTGELFF